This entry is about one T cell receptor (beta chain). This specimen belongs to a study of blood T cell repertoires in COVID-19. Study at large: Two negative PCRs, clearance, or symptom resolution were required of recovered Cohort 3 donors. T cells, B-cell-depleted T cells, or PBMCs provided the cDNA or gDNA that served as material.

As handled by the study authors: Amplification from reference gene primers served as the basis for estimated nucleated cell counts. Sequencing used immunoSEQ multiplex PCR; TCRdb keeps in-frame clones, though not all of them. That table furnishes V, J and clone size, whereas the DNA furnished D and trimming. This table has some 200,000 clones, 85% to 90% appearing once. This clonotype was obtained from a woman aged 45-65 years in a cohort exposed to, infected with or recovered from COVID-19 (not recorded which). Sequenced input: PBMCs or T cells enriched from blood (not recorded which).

The CDR3 DNA follows: TGTGCCAGCAGTGGTCGACGGAGGAATTCACCCCTCCACTTT. Protein: CASSGRRRNSPLHF. This sequence joins TRBV28 and TRBJ1-6; D unresolved. This CDR3 comprises 14 residues. Germline-derived CDR1 and CDR2 are MDHEN and SYDVKM. The V end was cut by 5 bases, the J end by 7 bases, with 12 bases between.